This T cell receptor (beta chain) is from a study of CD8 T cells in Susac syndrome. The CDR3 extends over 14 amino acids. Germline V CDR1 and CDR2: MGHRA, YSYEKL. V lost 6 bases and J lost 2, with 13 bases in between. An input of about 0.5 to 1 ug of RNA was subjected to reverse transcription using random hexamers. In TCRdb, the immunoSEQ multiplex PCR reads were re-called with MiXCR into one record per CDR3 protein. This sample has around 53,000 distinct CDR3 sequences, with about 95% found just once. The TCR originated in a human donor with Susac syndrome. V is TRBV4-1 and J is TRBJ1-1; D unresolved. Sequenced material: CD8+ T cells from PBMCs. The CDR3 region is CASRGFVRNTEAFF. CDR3 coding DNA: TGCGCCAGCAGGGGATTCGTTCGTAACACTGAAGCTTTCTTT.